Below, 2 T cell receptor beta chains from the same sample are listed, as sequenced in a study of shared clonotypes between healthy human individuals. The method was immunoSEQ multiplex PCR; TCRdb's version includes in-frame clones alone and lacks a portion of them. Among more than 850,000 clones listed, around 78% were seen once. The sample taken for sequencing was memory CD4+ T cells from PBMCs. As for subset: CD45RA-negative fraction. These receptors all come from a young man in good health. Some clones in this sample may be carry-over from other donors' samples.

This clone came up once. V gene TRBV5-1 combines with J gene TRBJ1-2; the D gene is possibly TRBD1 (6 bases). The CDR3 sequence is 16 residues long. Germline CDR1 and CDR2: SGHRS and YFSETQ. The germline V and J ends were trimmed by 0 bases and 6 bases, with 18 bases remaining between them. This CDR3 is CASSLEGRGGGDGYTF. The CDR3 nucleotides read TGCGCCAGCAGCTTGGAGGGACGGGGAGGGGGAGATGGCTACACCTTC.

The chain recombines TRBV6-6 with TRBJ1-3; D is perhaps TRBD1 (6 bases). Germline-derived CDR1 and CDR2 are MNHNY and SVGAGI (reference sequence). The V gene lost 3 bases and the J gene lost 3 bases, with 12 bases spanning the gap. The CDR3 has 15 residues. The CDR3 spells CASSYPRGSGNTIYF. The CDR3, as DNA: TGTGCCAGCAGTTATCCTAGGGGGAGTGGAAACACCATATATTTT.